The TCR beta chain under discussion was sequenced for a study of blood T cell repertoires in COVID-19. Trimming left V 2 bases short and J 3 bases short, with 6 bases between. This CDR3 is 13 amino acids long. Germline V lookup: CDR1 SGDLS, CDR2 YYNGEE. Using immunoSEQ multiplex PCR, the repertoire was profiled, and TCRdb retains in-frame clones only, with some absent. Of about 150,000 clones in the sample, around 90% were seen once. The rearrangement joins TRBV9 to TRBJ2-1; tentatively, D is TRBD2 (5 bases). The sample comprised peripheral blood. This sequence was found in a human donor in a cohort sampled during active COVID-19. CDR3 residues: CASSVRDYNEQFF. The CDR3 DNA sequence: TGTGCCAGCAGCGTCCGGGACTACAATGAGCAGTTCTTC.